The rows below give T cell receptor beta chains drawn from one sample of a study of cytomegalovirus exposure and HLA in healthy donors. Only in-frame clones appear in the TCRdb table, and some are missing; sequencing was by immunoSEQ multiplex PCR. In the table there are roughly 110,000 clones, 74% of which are singletons. Sample: PBMCs. The source is a human donor in good health. CDR3s include the opening cysteine and the closing phenylalanine or tryptophan. A D gene is named only where the DNA matches it firmly. A clone size is listed for some rows: how often the clone was seen (once, few, many), or a class if it is expanded.

>TRBD2|NA|TRBJ2-1|TRBV2
TGTGCCAGCAGTCGGAGACTAGCGGGAGAGGGGTCCTACAATGAGCAGTTCTTC
CASSRRLAGEGSYNEQFF
>TRBD1|NA|TRBJ2-7|TRBV30
TGTGCCTGGAGTCTAGGGGGCTCCTCCTACGAGCAGTACTTC
CAWSLGGSSYEQYF
>TRBD1|NA|TRBJ1-2|TRBV6-1
TGTGCCAGCAGTGAATGGCCACAGGGGGCGGATGGCTACACCTTC
CASSEWPQGADGYTF
>NA|NA|TRBJ1-2|TRBV5-6
TGTGCCAGCAGCTTGTCCAACAGGGTAACGGGTGGCTACACCTTC
CASSLSNRVTGGYTF
>NA|NA|TRBJ1-5|TRBV15
TGTGCCACCAGCACTGGGTCCTTCTCAGAACACGCGGATCAGCCCCAGCATTTT
CATSTGSFSEHADQPQHF
>TRBD1|NA|TRBJ1-5|TRBV10-2
TGCGCCAGCAGTCCCCAAAAAAACACAGGGGTGCAGCCCCAGCATTTT
CASSPQKNTGVQPQHF
>NA|NA|TRBJ1-3|TRBV5-1
TGCGCCAGCAGCTTAGACGGACTGCCCTCTGGAAACACCATATATTTT
CASSLDGLPSGNTIYF
>NA|NA|TRBJ2-7|TRBV27
TGTGCCAGCAGTTTTTCGGGTCCGGGCGAGCAGTACTTC
CASSFSGPGEQYF
>NA|NA|TRBJ2-3|TRBV27
TGTGCCAGCAGTTTAAGTCGCCAGATCACAGATACGCAGTATTTT
CASSLSRQITDTQYF
>NA|NA|TRBJ2-7|TRBV6-6
TGTGCCAGTCGACAGACGAGCTCCTACGAGCAGTACTTC
CASRQTSSYEQYF
>TRBD2|NA|TRBJ2-7|TRBV5-1
TGCGCCAGCAGGCCCGGGACTAGCCCGAGCTCCTACGAGCAGTACTTC
CASRPGTSPSSYEQYF
>NA|once|TRBJ2-1|TRBV14
TGTGCCAGCAGCCAAGTCCTTGCGGGCGATGAGCAGTTCTTC
CASSQVLAGDEQFF
>NA|NA|TRBJ2-3|TRBV7-9
TGTTCCAGCAGCCTACTAGCAGATACGCAGTATTTT
CSSSLLADTQYF
>TRBD1|NA|TRBJ2-1|TRBV2
TGTGCCAGCAGTATTAGACAGGGAAATGAGCAGTTCTTC
CASSIRQGNEQFF
>NA|NA|TRBJ2-1|TRBV11-2
TGTGCCAGCAGCTTAGATGGGACACCTAGAATCAATGAGCAGTTCTTC
CASSLDGTPRINEQFF
>NA|NA|TRBJ2-3|TRBV11-2
TGTGCCAGCAGCTTAAGGCAACAGGGAGGGACAGATACGCAGTATTTT
CASSLRQQGGTDTQYF
>TRBD1|NA|TRBJ1-1|TRBV11-2
TGTGCCAGCAGCCGGACAGGGGGCCGGTTGAACACTGAAGCTTTCTTT
CASSRTGGRLNTEAFF
>NA|NA|TRBJ2-7|TRBV29-1
TGCAGCGTCACCCGTATGTCTATGGGCGAGCAGTACTTC
CSVTRMSMGEQYF
>TRBD2|NA|TRBJ2-7|TRBV7-2
TGTGCCAGCAGCTTAGCGGGACTAGCGATCGACGAGCAGTACTTC
CASSLAGLAIDEQYF
>TRBD1|NA|TRBJ1-2|TRBV7-2
TGTGCCAGCAGCCCCCCTCGGGACAGGGGGCATGGCTACACCTTC
CASSPPRDRGHGYTF
>NA|NA|TRBJ2-5|TRBV7-8
TGTGCCAGCACCTTCGCACATCAGGGTGGTTGGGAGACCCAGTACTTC
CASTFAHQGGWETQYF
>TRBD1|once|TRBJ2-5|TRBV7-2
TGTGCCAGCAGCTTGAGTAGGGGGACAGTTAAAGAGACCCAGTACTTC
CASSLSRGTVKETQYF
>TRBD1|NA|TRBJ2-5|TRBV6-1
TGTGCCAGCAGTGAACTCCTGGGACAGGGGCAGGAGACCCAGTACTTC
CASSELLGQGQETQYF
>NA|few|TRBJ2-3|TRBV5-5
TGTGCCAGCAGCTTGTCACAGCCGGATACGCAGTATTTT
CASSLSQPDTQYF
>NA|NA|TRBJ2-7|TRBV19
TGTGCCAGCCGACCCCGGGGGGCTGGGTTCGAGCAGTACTTC
CASRPRGAGFEQYF
>TRBD1|few|TRBJ1-3|TRBV13
TGTGCCAGCAGCTCCCCGACAGGGGCGGCTGGAAACACCATATATTTT
CASSSPTGAAGNTIYF
>NA|NA|TRBJ2-3|TRBV7-2
TGTGCCAGCAGCTTAGCGCTTGGGGGCATGGATACGCAGTATTTT
CASSLALGGMDTQYF
>NA|NA|TRBJ2-7|TRBV5-4
TGTGCCAGCAGCCCGGGACTCCTGAGGGAGCAGTACTTC
CASSPGLLREQYF
>TRBD1|NA|TRBJ2-3|TRBV25-1
TGTGCCAGCAGCCGGGACAGAACCTCTAGCACAGATACGCAGTATTTT
CASSRDRTSSTDTQYF
>NA|NA|TRBJ2-1|TRBV28
TGTGCCAGCCAGTTAGCCAATGAGCAGTTCTTC
CASQLANEQFF
>NA|NA|TRBJ2-2|TRBV6-1
TGTGCCAGCAGTGTATCCCCCGCGAGGGGGTCGGCGAACACCGGGGAGCTGTTTTTT
CASSVSPARGSANTGELFF
>NA|few|TRBJ1-3|TRBV19
TGTGCCAGTACCGGCAGACTCTCTGGAAACACCATATATTTT
CASTGRLSGNTIYF
>TRBD2|once|TRBJ2-5|TRBV7-2
TGTGCCAGCAGCCCGGCCAGAAGCGGGGGGGCCGAGACCCAGTACTTC
CASSPARSGGAETQYF
>NA|NA|TRBJ2-6|TRBV5-1
TGCGCCAGCAGCTTGGGGGGGGGCGGGACTGGGGCCAACGTCCTGACTTTC
CASSLGGGGTGANVLTF
>NA|NA|TRBJ1-3|TRBV7-2
TGTGCCAGCAGCTTAAGGGGTTCCTCTGGAAACACCATATATTTT
CASSLRGSSGNTIYF
>NA|NA|TRBJ2-2|TRBV27
TGTGCCAGCAGTTCCATCGGGGGGCTGGACACCGGGGAGCTGTTTTTT
CASSSIGGLDTGELFF
>NA|once|TRBJ1-6|TRBV6-5
TGTGCCAGCAGTTACGGGACTCTTGGATCACCCCTCCACTTT
CASSYGTLGSPLHF
>NA|NA|TRBJ2-7|TRBV28
TGTGCCAGCAGTACGGTCTCTCCCTACGAGCAGTACTTC
CASSTVSPYEQYF
>TRBD1|NA|TRBJ2-7|TRBV5-1
TGCGCCAGCAGCGGCCGGGACAGGTCCTACGAGCAGTACTTC
CASSGRDRSYEQYF
>NA|NA|TRBJ1-5|TRBV2
TGTGCCAGCAGTCTGGAGGTCGGCAATCAGCCCCAGCATTTT
CASSLEVGNQPQHF
>TRBD2|NA|TRBJ2-7|TRBV7-9
TGTGCCAGCAGCTTAGTGGAGACTAGCGGCTACGAGCAGTACTTC
CASSLVETSGYEQYF
>TRBD1|NA|TRBJ1-2|TRBV4-1
TGCGCCAGCAGCCAGACAGGGGGCGCGGTAAACTATGGCTACACCTTC
CASSQTGGAVNYGYTF
>NA|NA|TRBJ1-1|TRBV7-3
TGTGCCAGCAGCCAAGGGGGGGTCACTGAAGCTTTCTTT
CASSQGGVTEAFF
>NA|NA|TRBJ2-3|TRBV2
TGTGCCAGCAGACGATCGCTAGGGGAGGGCACAGATACGCAGTATTTT
CASRRSLGEGTDTQYF
>TRBD2|few|TRBJ2-1|TRBV7-2
TGTGCCAGCAGCTTTAGCGGGGGTCTGCCATACAATGAGCAGTTCTTC
CASSFSGGLPYNEQFF
>NA|NA|TRBJ1-6|TRBV6-1
TGTGCCAGCAGTGAAATGGCCCCCCTCCACTTT
CASSEMAPLHF
>TRBD2|NA|TRBJ2-3|TRBV29-1
TGCAGCGTGGGGACTAGCGGGATGACAGATACGCAGTATTTT
CSVGTSGMTDTQYF
>TRBD1|NA|TRBJ1-4|TRBV11-2
TGTGCCAGCAGCTTCCAAACCCCCCCAGGGGGCAACGCTAATGAAAAACTGTTTTTT
CASSFQTPPGGNANEKLFF
>NA|NA|TRBJ1-4|TRBV30
TGTGCCTGGCATGCCTCGGGACACCCTAATGAAAAACTGTTTTTT
CAWHASGHPNEKLFF
>NA|NA|TRBJ1-2|TRBV11-2
TGTGCCAGCAGCTTGCAGGCCTATGGCTACACCTTC
CASSLQAYGYTF
>NA|NA|TRBJ2-7|TRBV5-6
TGTGCCAGCAGCTCTGACAGCTACGAGCAGTACTTC
CASSSDSYEQYF
>NA|NA|TRBJ2-1|TRBV10-3
TGTGCCATCTCTACTAGCTCCTACAATGAGCAGTTCTTC
CAISTSSYNEQFF
>NA|NA|TRBJ1-4|TRBV27
TGTGCCAGCAGTTCCTACCGCAGAGGAGCTAATGAAAAACTGTTTTTT
CASSSYRRGANEKLFF
>TRBD1|NA|TRBJ2-5|TRBV6-5
TGTGCCAGCAGTTACAGGACAGGGGTCGGAGAGACCCAGTACTTC
CASSYRTGVGETQYF
>NA|NA|TRBJ2-3|TRBV5-6
TGTGCCAGCAGCCTCCGGGTTACAGATACGCAGTATTTT
CASSLRVTDTQYF